This T cell receptor beta chain was profiled in a study of cytomegalovirus exposure and HLA in healthy donors (TCRdb year 2017). In terms of the full investigation: An earlier analysis of roughly 500 of the donors reported 250 to 300 Gb of sequence data and 117 million unique TCR beta sequences from about 200 million T cells. An early release that covered 500 to 800 HLA-typed donors contained about 300 gigabases of sequencing data and some 87 million unique TCR sequences. Of the roughly 400 genotyped donors, 65% to 90% were placed in the genetic ancestry cluster associated with self-reported Caucasian donors. The study aimed to test whether signatures of past pathogen exposure could be identified by cataloging public T cell receptors. Using immunosequencing, the study profiled T cell repertoires from around 670 subjects and related those repertoires to cytomegalovirus serostatus. A separate validation cohort of about 110 different subjects was used in addition to the roughly 700-subject first cohort. The study combined high-throughput TCR immunosequencing, statistical association of individual TCRs with disease status, and machine learning to predict cytomegalovirus infection status. In a later analysis, previously published TCR beta repertoires from 550 to 750 donors were re-analyzed and high-resolution HLA genotyping was added so that TCR occurrence patterns could be studied. The later analysis used no new phenotypic data to find candidate immune exposures, relying instead on TCR beta sequences and their occurrence across donors. In an earlier analysis of 550 to 700 of the donors, high-throughput TCR beta sequencing was used to judge whether each TCR beta V gene segment behaved as functional or pseudogenic. Donor age, sex, ethnicity and CMV serostatus were compiled together with the repertoire data. A later genetic analysis used genome-wide SNP genotypes for about three fifths of the 666 donors, treating that subset as a discovery cohort. All discovery cohort repertoires had been generated on a single sequencing platform. HLA typing included class I and class II loci at four-digit resolution. Typing coverage differed by locus: A, B, C, DRB1 and DQB1 were typed in about 629-640 donors, DQA1 in around 500, DPA1 in 600 to 610, and DPB1 in about 450. Roughly five DR-DQ haplotypes were handled as single units for association and clustering because linkage in the cohort was strong. Across 300 to 400 genotyped donors of the cohort, an average of about 240,000 unique TCR beta nucleotide sequences per donor were sequenced, and around 19% of those sequences were non-productive.

Broad study findings and their caveats: CMV serostatus was the only immune exposure information available for the cohort. A group of highly shared sequence variants was considered likely to be a technical artifact of the sequencing pipeline. The study listed approximately 150 TCR beta chains as associated with cytomegalovirus. Because HLA typing was missing for some donors at each locus, association tests included only the typed subset. Three of the identified cytomegalovirus-associated TCR beta chains were confirmed in vitro to be specific for cytomegalovirus antigens. According to a later analysis, TCR association rates differed among HLA loci, with DRB1 alleles showing the most associated TCRs and HLA-C alleles showing the fewest. In an earlier analysis of several hundred of the donors, most TCR beta V segments were observed in productive rearrangements about 87% or about 30% of the time, broadly matching IMGT annotations. The earlier analysis of around 600 of the donors excluded fewer than 20 rarely observed V segments, including chromosome 9 orphons, because counts were too low. A further reported finding was that TCR beta sequences accurately predicted the HLA-A and HLA-B alleles for most subjects in the first cohort. A later analysis found that HLA-associated TCR beta chains were more clonally expanded and had lower generation probabilities than equally common non-associated chains. Some IMGT-functional V segments, including TRBV6-2 and TRBV6-3, could not be distinguished by the 87-base-pair reads and were therefore excluded. According to a later analysis, most CMV-associated TCR beta chains appeared to be HLA-restricted, and the HLA associations seemed to be driven largely by CMV exposure. Only TCR beta chains were sequenced in this cohort, and the absence of alpha or paired-chain data limited detectable features. The classifier was reported to diagnose cytomegalovirus status with high specificity and sensitivity in both the original and validation cohorts. Several of the top co-occurrence clusters appeared to be linked to parvovirus B19, influenza, CMV and Epstein-Barr virus, according to a later analysis. It was suggested by the authors that the approach could potentially be generalized to other disease states and immunological phenotypes. When HLA alleles, especially DR and DQ, strongly co-occurred, TCR associations were difficult to assign to individual alleles. Across donors, most TCR sequences were observed very rarely, whereas some public TCRs were present in many individuals. In a later genetic analysis, a missense DCLRE1C variant was associated with V-gene and J-gene trimming of TCR beta chains, and the association was replicated in an independent cohort. A later analysis associated 16,951 TCR beta sequences with specific HLA alleles at a false discovery rate of 0.05. According to a later genetic analysis, donors in an Asian-associated ancestry cluster had fewer N-insertions in productive TCRs than the approximately 700-donor mean. The presence/absence analyses assumed that sequencing depth was roughly uniform across donors, and that assumption may not be true. Linkage disequilibrium might explain the correlated functional status among segregating V segments, but an unknown experimental factor could not be excluded.

The germline V gene yields SGDLS for CDR1 and YYNGEE for CDR2. V trim: 0 bases; J trim: 0 bases; unmatched bases: 9. Reading from cysteine to phenylalanine, the CDR3 counts 18 amino acids. CDR3 DNA is the only sequence kept; it has 54 bases, read in frame from the first base. Library preparation employed the immunoSEQ multiplex PCR assay. A mixture of 60 forward primers for TCR Vbeta segments and 13 reverse primers for TCR Jbeta segments was used in the multiplex PCR. The CDR3 region of rearranged TCR beta genes was amplified from genomic DNA with a multiplex PCR assay. The Illumina HiSeq System was used to sequence the amplified TCR beta libraries as 87-base-pair reads. Per the original workflow: A later analysis tallied some 79 million unique TCR beta chains across the 650 to 750 repertoires, and approximately 11 million of those chains were shared by two or more donors. Raw reads were error-corrected and collapsed into unique sequences with a nearest-neighbor algorithm that merged closely related sequences to remove PCR and sequencing errors. V, D and J gene segments were assigned by aligning CDR3 sequences to IMGT reference sequences. For a sequence to be retained, a match of at least six nucleotides was required to both a V gene segment and a J gene segment. A rearrangement was called productive if the CDR3 had no stop codons and remained in frame with V and J, and every other rearrangement was called non-productive. CDR3 was defined according to IMGT convention as the region running from the second conserved V-encoded cysteine to the conserved J-encoded phenylalanine. The earlier analysis of roughly 590 of the donors excluded sequences that lacked an unambiguous match to a single V gene segment. An earlier analysis of 450 to 650 of the donors called V segments functional above 56.7% productive rearrangements and segregating when the between-donor standard deviation exceeded 5%. A statistical classification framework was built for diagnosing cytomegalovirus status from the catalog of TCR beta chain sequences. In a later analysis, V and J genes were assigned by comparing TCR nucleotide sequences against IMGT/GENE-DB human TR gene sequences. In a later analysis, CDR3 sequences and most-parsimonious VDJ recombination scenarios were assigned using the TCRdist pipeline. In a later analysis, each TCR beta chain was defined by its CDR3 amino acid sequence together with its V-gene family, and reads without a unique V-gene family were excluded. To address suspected cross-contamination and a sequencing artifact, a later analysis removed some 620 highly shared, low-generation-probability nucleotide sequences. A later analysis calculated a clonal expansion index for each public chain from normalized within-repertoire ranks of inferred template counts. A later analysis computed generation probabilities with a VDJ recombination model fitted to out-of-frame rearrangements, and checked the results against IGoR. Hypergeometric tests were used in a later analysis to score TCR-TCR, TCR-HLA and TCR-CMV co-occurrence, with a repertoire-size bias correction applied to the TCR pairs. False discovery rates were estimated in a later analysis by permuting HLA or CMV assignments 20 times. A later analysis grouped co-occurring TCRs with DBSCAN, adding TCRdist sequence similarity when clustering within HLA-allele-positive subsets. Repertoires with fewer than 30,000 or more than 120,000 public chains were left out of co-occurrence clustering, as were about 5 repertoires with anomalous nucleotide sharing. TCRdb re-hosts the immuneACCESS table, in-frame sequences only. Its copies lack some clones; in the studies checked, an unresolved V gene accounts for under half of them, and the cause for the rest is not known. The V and J calls and clone size come from that table; D and trimming were worked out from the DNA. This sample holds roughly 190,000 clones; approximately 78% were observed only once. The ten most abundant clones make up 1.7% of the sample.

The cohort was made up of under 800 healthy bone marrow donors. All cohort members were sampled while nominally healthy, although unrecorded immune exposures were likely present. The donor tested CMV seronegative and was one of the 352 seronegative cohort members. Each donor provided a peripheral blood sample, and peripheral blood mononuclear cells were used for TCR beta sequencing. Genomic DNA extraction from the blood cell samples was performed with the Qiagen DNeasy Blood Extraction Kit. There are a few counts of this clone. What antigen it recognizes has not been identified. Base qualities are not at hand, and no much larger clone is one base apart.

The material sequenced was PBMCs. The sequence links TRBV9 to TRBJ2-3, and TRBD2 matches 8 of the central bases. The source of this sequence is a woman aged 18-30 years in good health and CMV-seronegative. The sequence in DNA is TGTGCCAGCAGCGTAGAGGTTATGACTAGCGTGAGCACAGATACGCAGTATTTT. This codes for CASSVEVMTSVSTDTQYF.